This entry lists 17 T cell receptor beta chains sequenced from one sample in a study of identical twins. TCRdb ran MiXCR on the 5' RACE reads and lists one entry per CDR3 protein. The table records about 890,000 distinct CDR3 sequences, more than 9% of them present only once. The same sample was also used in a study of yellow fever vaccine responses in identical twins.

The sequenced sample was PBMCs. These receptors originate from a young woman in good health.

This clonotype has only a few counts. This rearrangement joins TRBV20-1 to TRBJ2-1, with D perhaps TRBD2 (6 bases). Germline CDR1 and CDR2: DFQATT and SNEGSKA (reference sequence). The CDR3 is 14 amino acids. V lost 3 bases, J lost 3 bases, and 12 bases lay in between. CDR3 bases: TGCAGTGCTAGTCCTGGGGGGATCTACAATGAGCAGTTCTTC. It translates to CSASPGGIYNEQFF.

This clonotype turned up a few times. The chain joins TRBV10-3 to TRBJ2-5; D is uncertain. V was cut by 2 bases and J by 5 bases, with 15 bases left in between. The CDR3 loop spans 15 amino acids. The germline gives CDR1 ENHRY, CDR2 SYGVKD. CDR3 DNA: TGTGCCATCAGTGAGAGCCGGGTTTACGGGGAGACCCAGTACTTC. This gives the protein CAISESRVYGETQYF.

This chain uses TRBV7-8 with TRBJ2-7, with no clear D. Between the trimmed V and J ends, which lost 1 base and 3 bases, there was a span of 13 bases. CDR3 length: 15 residues. The germline CDR1 and CDR2 sequences are SGHVS and FQNEAQ. The CDR3 reads CASSLEVQRSYEQYF. CDR3 DNA sequence: TGTGCCAGCAGCTTAGAGGTACAGCGAAGCTACGAGCAGTACTTC.

There are many counts of this clonotype. This chain uses TRBV12-3 or TRBV12-4 with TRBJ1-3; D might be TRBD1 (5 bases). The CDR3 spans 15 residues. V dropped 3 bases and J dropped 4 bases, with 13 bases sitting between them. The CDR3 loop is CASSFWGFAGNTIYF. The CDR3 DNA is TGTGCCAGCAGTTTTTGGGGGTTCGCGGGAAACACCATATATTTT.

This clonotype was recorded a few times. The V and J genes are TRBV10-3 and TRBJ2-2; 7 positions agree with TRBD1. The length of the CDR3 is 16 residues. Germline CDR1 is ENHRY and CDR2 is SYGVKD. The junction had 5 bases not matched to a gene; V was cut back by 3 bases and J by 1 base. DNA of the CDR3: TGTGCCATCAGTGATCTACAGGGGCGGAACACCGGGGAGCTGTTTTTT. Translating it yields CAISDLQGRNTGELFF.

The sample holds one count of this clonotype. The V and J genes are TRBV5-5 and TRBJ2-7; the D gene is possibly TRBD2 (7 bases). This CDR3 spans 15 amino acids. With 5 bases removed from V and 0 bases from J, the gap between germline ends came to 15 bases. The germline gives CDR1 SGHKS, CDR2 YYEKEE (reference sequence). CDR3 DNA sequence: TGTGCCAGCAGACAACAGGGAGGGAGCTCCTACGAGCAGTACGTC. This gives the protein CASRQQGGSSYEQYV.

This clonotype was seen ten or more times. DNA for the CDR3: TGCAGTGCTAGAGATCCGGGGGGAGAGCAGTACTTC. It is translated as CSARDPGGEQYF. The rearrangement joins TRBV20-1 to TRBJ2-7; 7 bases are a match to TRBD2. The CDR3 length is 12 residues. Germline-derived CDR1 and CDR2 are DFQATT and SNEGSKA (reference sequence). Trimming removed 0 bases from V and 7 bases from J; junction bases left unmatched: 3.

The chain uses TRBV5-6 and TRBJ2-6; no definite D call. The V end was cut by 5 bases, the J end by 0 bases, with 9 bases between. Per germline, CDR1 SGHDT and CDR2 YYEEEE. The CDR3 covers 15 residues. CDR3 protein: CASRTVTSGANVLTF. The DNA of the CDR3 is TGTGCCAGCAGGACGGTAACCTCTGGGGCCAACGTCCTGACTTTC.

This rearrangement joins TRBV27 to TRBJ2-1; D unclear. The CDR3 extends over 15 amino acids. The V end lost 5 bases, the J end lost 1 base, and 12 bases lay between the germline ends. CDR1 MNHEY and CDR2 SMNVEV come from the germline V gene (reference sequence). For the CDR3, the DNA is TGTGCCAGCAGTCGACCTCCCGGTTCCTACAATGAGCAGTTCTTC. This encodes CASSRPPGSYNEQFF.

This clonotype was counted a few times. J is TRBJ2-3 and V is TRBV28, with TRBD2 identical over 7 bases. The CDR3 totals 14 residues. V lost 7 bases and J lost 4; bases outside the gene matches: 8. The germline V gene encodes CDR1 MDHEN and CDR2 SYDVKM. The chain's CDR3 is CASTLGGRADTQYF. DNA for the CDR3: TGTGCCAGCACCCTCGGCGGGAGAGCAGATACGCAGTATTTT.

This clonotype was observed a handful of times. V is TRBV9 and J is TRBJ2-1; 10 bases align to TRBD2. The CDR3 spans 18 residues. J was trimmed by 6 bases and V by 2 bases; bases with no gene match: 14. Per the germline V gene, CDR1 is SGDLS and CDR2 is YYNGEE. The CDR3 loop is CASSVLAGERPPANEQFF. The CDR3 DNA follows: TGTGCCAGCAGCGTCCTAGCGGGGGAGCGCCCCCCGGCCAATGAGCAGTTCTTC.

J is TRBJ2-5 and V is TRBV29-1, with 10 bases matching TRBD2. This CDR3 contains 16 residues. V gave up 0 bases and J gave up 1 base; unmatched junction bases: 5. Looked up from germline, CDR1 is SQVTM and CDR2 is ANQGSEA. This CDR3 reads CSVEDLAGAIQETQYF. The CDR3 DNA sequence: TGCAGCGTTGAAGATCTAGCGGGAGCCATCCAAGAGACCCAGTACTTC. Combining the CDR3 with reference TRBV29-1 and TRBJ2-5 gives the whole variable domain SAVISQKPSRDICQRGTSLTIQCQVDSQVTMMFWYRQQPGQSLTLIATANQGSEATYESGFVIDKFPISRPNLTFSTLTVSNMSPEDSSIYLCSVEDLAGAIQETQYFGPGTRLLVL.

This sequence joins TRBV4-1 and TRBJ1-3; 11 positions agree with TRBD1. Germline CDR1 is MGHRA and CDR2 is YSYEKL. This CDR3 has 19 residues. J was trimmed by 1 base and V by 0 bases; bases with no gene match: 8. The CDR3: CASSQDRQGQGASGNTIYF. The CDR3 DNA sequence: TGCGCCAGCAGCCAAGATCGTCAAGGACAGGGGGCGTCTGGAAACACCATATATTTT.

This chain connects TRBV9 to TRBJ2-7; a weak D match, TRBD2 (6 bases). CDR1 SGDLS and CDR2 YYNGEE come from the germline V gene. The germline V and J ends were trimmed by 0 bases and 7 bases, with 11 bases remaining between them. The CDR3 spans 13 residues. The CDR3, as DNA: TGTGCCAGCAGCGTAGATCTGGGAGGAGAGCAGTACTTC. Protein product: CASSVDLGGEQYF.

The chain carries TRBV2 and TRBJ2-7; D is unclear. The germline gives CDR1 SNHLY, CDR2 FYNNEI. CDR3 length: 12 residues. V lost 3 bases and J lost 3, with 6 bases in between. The CDR3, as DNA: TGTGCCAGCAGTGACGGAAACTACGAGCAGTACTTC. The encoded protein is CASSDGNYEQYF. The full variable domain, rest sourced from reference TRBV2 and TRBJ2-7, is EPEVTQTPSHQVTQMGQEVILRCVPISNHLYFYWYRQILGQKVEFLVSFYNNEISEKSEIFDDQFSVERPDGSNFTLKIRSTKLEDSAMYFCASSDGNYEQYFGPGTRLTVT.

The V gene is TRBV2, the J gene TRBJ2-1; the D call may be TRBD1 or TRBD2 (5 bases each). Trimming pared 3 bases from V and 10 bases from J, leaving 13 bases between. The CDR3 runs to 13 residues. Germline CDR1 reads SNHLY; CDR2 reads FYNNEI. DNA for the CDR3: TGTGCCAGCAGTGATGGGACCGTGTACGAGCAGTTCTTC. Translation gives CASSDGTVYEQFF.

The chain carries TRBV6-2 or TRBV6-3 and TRBJ2-1, with D perhaps matching TRBD2 (5 bases). With 5 bases removed from V and 4 bases from J, the gap between germline ends came to 15 bases. The CDR3 is 15 residues long. Germline V gene sequence: CDR1 MNHEY, CDR2 SVGEGT. CDR3 coding DNA: TGTGCCAGCAGTCACGAAGCGGTTAGGTACAATGAGCAGTTCTTC. Its protein is CASSHEAVRYNEQFF.